This T cell receptor (beta chain) was recorded in a study of T cells in localized non-small cell lung cancer. Study-level findings and limits: Exceeding tumor, uninvolved adjacent lung had the highest T cell clonality. Greater T cell density in blood accompanied longer overall survival. Within adjacent lung there appeared a median around 55 of the top 100 tumor clones.

The V gene's germline CDR1 is SGHRS and CDR2 YFSETQ. J lost 7 bases, V lost 0 bases, and 4 bases had no gene match. This CDR3 comprises 14 residues. Concerning this clone itself: Its antigen remains unknown.

Measured with immunoSEQ multiplex PCR; TCRdb has only the in-frame clones, and not every one. The sample consists of about 23,000 clones, roughly nine tenths of them appearing once. The source was peripheral blood, collected before any cancer treatment. The chain carries TRBV5-1 and TRBJ2-1, with 7 positions matching TRBD1. The TCR originated in a woman between 35 and 70 years old with stage I lung adenocarcinoma. The CDR3 DNA reads as TGCGCCAGCAGCTTGGGACAGGGTACAAATGAGCAGTTCTTC. Translating it yields CASSLGQGTNEQFF.